The source of this TCR delta chain is a study of DNA immune sequencing with unique molecular identifiers. Genomic DNA underwent 32-plex PCR targeting all 8 TRDV and 4 TRDJ genes. Adapter PCR followed about 3 barcoding PCR cycles that attached a 12-nucleotide UMI. TCRdb reanalysed the multiplex PCR reads with CATT. The table has 450 or so delta-chain clones, about two fifths seen once. This clone was counted between two and nine times. A single base is all that separates this from a far larger clone, so a read error is likely. Germline loops: CDR1 GEAIGNYY, CDR2 EKD. The CDR3 is 15 residues long. The chain carries TRDV2 and TRDJ1; D call uncertain. Sequenced sample: buffy coat blood. This sequence originates from a human donor in good health. The CDR3 DNA reads TGTGCCTGTGACTCCCTGTACTCGTACACCGATAAACACATCTTT. Its translation is CACDSLYSYTDKHIF.